The T cell receptor (beta chain) under discussion was sequenced for a study of shared clonotypes between healthy human individuals. Original analysis: ImmunoSEQ output held junction-only sequences without quality scores, so filtering differed. The repertoire was sequenced with immunoSEQ multiplex PCR; TCRdb's copy has only in-frame clones and lacks some. That table supplies the V and J calls and clone size; D and trimming were determined from the DNA. The table shows 450,000 to 500,000 clones, with less than 80% occurring only once. The sample consisted of PBMCs. This receptor was identified in a woman aged 40 to 55 in good health. Some clones in this sample may be carry-over from other donors' samples.

The DNA for the CDR3 is TGTGCCAGCAGACTACTCCAGGGGGCGCGGACTGAAGCTTTCTTT. Protein sequence: CASRLLQGARTEAFF. V usage is TRBV28 and J usage is TRBJ1-1, with TRBD1 identical over 8 bases. Trimming removed 6 bases from V and 5 bases from J; junction bases left unmatched: 11. The CDR3 loop spans 15 amino acids. CDR1 MDHEN and CDR2 SYDVKM come from the germline V gene.